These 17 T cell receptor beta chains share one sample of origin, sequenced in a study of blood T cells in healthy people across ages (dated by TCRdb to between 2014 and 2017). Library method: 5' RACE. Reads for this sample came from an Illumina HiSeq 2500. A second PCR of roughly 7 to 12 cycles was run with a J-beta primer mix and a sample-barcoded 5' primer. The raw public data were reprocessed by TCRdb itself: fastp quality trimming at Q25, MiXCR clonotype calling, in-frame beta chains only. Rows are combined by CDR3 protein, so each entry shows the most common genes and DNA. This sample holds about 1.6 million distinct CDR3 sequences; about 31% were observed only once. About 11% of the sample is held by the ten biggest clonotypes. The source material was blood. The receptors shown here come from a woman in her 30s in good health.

The CDR3 spells CSAGQGRLEAFF. As DNA, the CDR3 is TGCAGCGCAGGACAGGGAAGATTGGAGGCTTTCTTT. The chain has TRBV29-1 and TRBJ1-1; 8 nucleotides align to TRBD1. The V gene end was trimmed by 7 bases and the J gene end by 11 bases; junction bases not matched to a gene: 12. CDR1 and CDR2 (germline): SQVTM, ANQGSEA. The CDR3 is 12 residues long.

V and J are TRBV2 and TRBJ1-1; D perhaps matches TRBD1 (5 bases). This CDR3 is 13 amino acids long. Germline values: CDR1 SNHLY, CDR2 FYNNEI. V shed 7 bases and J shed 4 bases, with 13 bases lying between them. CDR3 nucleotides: TGTGCCAGCACCGTGGCGGGGGGCACTGAAGCTTTCTTT. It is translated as CASTVAGGTEAFF.

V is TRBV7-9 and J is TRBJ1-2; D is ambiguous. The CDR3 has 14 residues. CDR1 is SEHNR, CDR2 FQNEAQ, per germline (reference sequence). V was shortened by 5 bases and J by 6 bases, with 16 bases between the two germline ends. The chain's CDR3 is CASSPRLFTDGYTF. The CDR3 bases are TGTGCCAGCAGCCCCCGACTGTTCACGGATGGCTACACCTTC.

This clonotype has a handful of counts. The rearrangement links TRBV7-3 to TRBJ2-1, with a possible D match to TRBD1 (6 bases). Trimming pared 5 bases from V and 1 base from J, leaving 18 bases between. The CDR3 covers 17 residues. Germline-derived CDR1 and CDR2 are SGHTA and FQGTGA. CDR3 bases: TGTGCCAGCAGCCTATCAGGGGACGTGGGGTCCTACAATGAGCAGTTCTTC. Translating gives CASSLSGDVGSYNEQFF.

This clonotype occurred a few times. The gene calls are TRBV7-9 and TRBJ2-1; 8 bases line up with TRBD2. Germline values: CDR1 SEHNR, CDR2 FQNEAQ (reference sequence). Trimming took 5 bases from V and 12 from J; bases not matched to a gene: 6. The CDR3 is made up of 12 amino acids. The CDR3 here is CASSTGGAGQFF. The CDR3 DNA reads TGTGCCAGCAGCACCGGGGGGGCCGGGCAGTTCTTC.

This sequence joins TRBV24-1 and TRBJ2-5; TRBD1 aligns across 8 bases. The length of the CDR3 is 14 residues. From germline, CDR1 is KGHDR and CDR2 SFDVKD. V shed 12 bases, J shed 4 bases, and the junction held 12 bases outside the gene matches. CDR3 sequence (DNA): TGTGCCTCCTGTCGACAGGGGCAAGGAGAGACCCAGTACTTC. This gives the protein CASCRQGQGETQYF.

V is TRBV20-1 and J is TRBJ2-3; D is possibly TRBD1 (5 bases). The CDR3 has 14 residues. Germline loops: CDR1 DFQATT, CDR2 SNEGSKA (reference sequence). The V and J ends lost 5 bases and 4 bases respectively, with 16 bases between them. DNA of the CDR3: TGCAGTGCTGGATCACAGGTTCAGGCAGATACGCAGTATTTT. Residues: CSAGSQVQADTQYF.

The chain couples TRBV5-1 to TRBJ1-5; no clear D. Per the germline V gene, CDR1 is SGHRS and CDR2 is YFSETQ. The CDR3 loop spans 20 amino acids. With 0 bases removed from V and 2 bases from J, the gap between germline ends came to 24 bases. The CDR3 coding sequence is TGCGCCAGCAGCTTGGAACAGCTCCTACTATTCAATAGCGGCAATCAGCCCCAGCATTTT. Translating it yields CASSLEQLLLFNSGNQPQHF.

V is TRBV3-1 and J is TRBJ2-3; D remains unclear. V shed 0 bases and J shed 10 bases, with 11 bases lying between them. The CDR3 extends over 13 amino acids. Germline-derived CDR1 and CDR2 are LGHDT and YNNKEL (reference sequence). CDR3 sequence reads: CASSQDHVGAQYF. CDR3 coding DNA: TGTGCCAGCAGCCAAGATCACGTAGGCGCGCAGTATTTT.

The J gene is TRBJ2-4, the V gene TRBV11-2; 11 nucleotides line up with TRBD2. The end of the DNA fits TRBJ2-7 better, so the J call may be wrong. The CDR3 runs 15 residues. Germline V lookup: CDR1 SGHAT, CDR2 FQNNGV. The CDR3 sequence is CASSFPGTSGYEQYF. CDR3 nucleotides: TGTGCCAGCAGCTTCCCCGGGACTAGCGGTTACGAGCAGTACTTC.

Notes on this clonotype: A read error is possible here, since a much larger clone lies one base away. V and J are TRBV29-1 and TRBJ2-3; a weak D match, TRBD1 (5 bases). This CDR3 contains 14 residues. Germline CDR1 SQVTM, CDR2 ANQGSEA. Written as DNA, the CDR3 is TGCAGCGTTGAAGATGGGGCACTCACGGATAGGCAGTATTTT. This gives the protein CSVEDGALTDRQYF.

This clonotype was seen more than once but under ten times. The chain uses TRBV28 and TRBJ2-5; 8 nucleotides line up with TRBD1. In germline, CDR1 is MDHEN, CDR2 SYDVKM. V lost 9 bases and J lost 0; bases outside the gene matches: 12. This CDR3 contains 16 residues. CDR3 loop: CASTAVTGDYQETQYF. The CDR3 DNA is TGTGCCAGTACCGCCGTGACAGGGGATTACCAAGAGACCCAGTACTTC. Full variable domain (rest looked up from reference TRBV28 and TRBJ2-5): DVKVTQSSRYLVKRTGEKVFLECVQDMDHENMFWYRQDPGLGLRLIYFSYDVKMKEKGDIPEGYSVSREKKERFSLILESASTNQTSMYLCASTAVTGDYQETQYFGPGTRLLVL.

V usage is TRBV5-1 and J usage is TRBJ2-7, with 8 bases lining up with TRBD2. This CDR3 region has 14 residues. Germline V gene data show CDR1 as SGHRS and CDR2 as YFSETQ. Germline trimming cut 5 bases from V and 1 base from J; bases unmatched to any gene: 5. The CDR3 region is CASRDLAGSYEQYF. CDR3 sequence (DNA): TGCGCCAGCAGGGACTTAGCGGGGTCCTACGAGCAGTACTTC. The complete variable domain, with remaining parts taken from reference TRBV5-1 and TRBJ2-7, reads KAGVTQTPRYLIKTRGQQVTLSCSPISGHRSVSWYQQTPGQGLQFLFEYFSETQRNKGNFPGRFSGRQFSNSRSEMNVSTLELGDSALYLCASRDLAGSYEQYFGPGTRLTVT.

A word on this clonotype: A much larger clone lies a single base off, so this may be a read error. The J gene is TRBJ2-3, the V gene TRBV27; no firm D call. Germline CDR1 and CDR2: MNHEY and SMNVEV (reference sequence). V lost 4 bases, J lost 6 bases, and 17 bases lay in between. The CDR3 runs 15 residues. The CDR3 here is CASSSPALSPDTQYF. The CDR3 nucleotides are TGTGCCAGCAGTTCCCCTGCGCTTAGCCCCGATACGCAGTATTTT.

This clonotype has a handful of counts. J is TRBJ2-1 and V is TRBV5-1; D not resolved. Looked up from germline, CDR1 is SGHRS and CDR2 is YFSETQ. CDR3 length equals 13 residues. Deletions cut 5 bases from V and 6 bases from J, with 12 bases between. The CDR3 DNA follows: TGCGCCAGCAGTAAAGATATCCCCAATGAGCAGTTCTTC. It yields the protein CASSKDIPNEQFF.

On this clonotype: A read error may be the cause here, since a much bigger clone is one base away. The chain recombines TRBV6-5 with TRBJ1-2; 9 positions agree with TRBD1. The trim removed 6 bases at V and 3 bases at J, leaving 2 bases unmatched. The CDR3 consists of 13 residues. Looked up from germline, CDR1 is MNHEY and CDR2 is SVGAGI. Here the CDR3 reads CASRRQGDYGYTF. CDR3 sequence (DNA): TGTGCCAGCAGAAGACAGGGGGACTATGGCTACACCTTC.

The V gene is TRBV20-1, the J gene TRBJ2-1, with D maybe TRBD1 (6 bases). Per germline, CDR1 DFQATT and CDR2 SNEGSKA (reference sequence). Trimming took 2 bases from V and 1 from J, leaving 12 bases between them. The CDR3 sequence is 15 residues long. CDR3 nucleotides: TGCAGTGCTAGAAACCGGGACACATCCTACAATGAGCAGTTCTTC. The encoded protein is CSARNRDTSYNEQFF.